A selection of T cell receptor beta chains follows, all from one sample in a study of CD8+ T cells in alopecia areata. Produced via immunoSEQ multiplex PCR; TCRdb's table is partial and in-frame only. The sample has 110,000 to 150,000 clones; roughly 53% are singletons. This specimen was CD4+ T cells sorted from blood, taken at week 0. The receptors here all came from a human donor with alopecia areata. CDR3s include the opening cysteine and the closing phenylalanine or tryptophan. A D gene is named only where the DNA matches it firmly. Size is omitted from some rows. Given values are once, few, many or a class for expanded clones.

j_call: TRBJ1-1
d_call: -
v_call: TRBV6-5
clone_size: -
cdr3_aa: CASSQRQGTEAFF
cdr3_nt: TGTGCCAGCAGTCAGCGCCAGGGCACTGAAGCTTTCTTT

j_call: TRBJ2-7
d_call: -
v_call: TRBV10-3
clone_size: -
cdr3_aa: CATGERGEGEQYF
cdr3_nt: TGTGCCACCGGAGAGAGGGGGGAAGGCGAGCAGTACTTC

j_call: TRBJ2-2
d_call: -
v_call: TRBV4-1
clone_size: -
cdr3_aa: CASSQEWGGGELFF
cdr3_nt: TGCGCCAGCAGCCAAGAATGGGGTGGCGGGGAGCTGTTTTTT

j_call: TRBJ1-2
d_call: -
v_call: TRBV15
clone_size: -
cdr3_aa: CATSRGVGDHGYTF
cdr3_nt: TGTGCCACCAGCAGAGGGGTCGGGGATCATGGCTACACCTTC

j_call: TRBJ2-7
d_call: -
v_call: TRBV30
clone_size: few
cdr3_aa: CAWSGGAHEQYF
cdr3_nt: TGTGCCTGGAGTGGGGGGGCTCACGAGCAGTACTTC

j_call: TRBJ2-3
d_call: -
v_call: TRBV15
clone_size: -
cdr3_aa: CATSSYGTDSTDTQYF
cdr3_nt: TGTGCCACCAGCAGTTATGGGACTGATAGCACAGATACGCAGTATTTT

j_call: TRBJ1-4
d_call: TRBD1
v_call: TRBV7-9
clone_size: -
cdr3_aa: CASSGDSNNEKLFF
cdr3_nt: TGTGCCAGCAGCGGGGACAGCAATAATGAAAAACTGTTTTTT

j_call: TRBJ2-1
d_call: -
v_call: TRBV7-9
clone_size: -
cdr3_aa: CASSLDGDEQFF
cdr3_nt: TGTGCTAGCAGCTTAGATGGAGATGAGCAGTTCTTC

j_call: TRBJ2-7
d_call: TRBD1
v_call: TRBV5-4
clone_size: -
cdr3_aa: CASSLPGQGTYEQYF
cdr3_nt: TGTGCCAGCAGCTTACCGGGACAGGGGACCTACGAGCAGTACTTC

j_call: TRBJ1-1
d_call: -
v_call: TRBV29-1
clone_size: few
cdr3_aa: CSVLGRLNTEAFF
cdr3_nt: TGCAGCGTCCTCGGACGGTTGAACACTGAAGCTTTCTTT

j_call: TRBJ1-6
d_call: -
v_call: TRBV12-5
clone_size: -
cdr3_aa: CASGPDKRSNSPLHF
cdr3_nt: TGTGCTAGTGGTCCGGATAAAAGGAGCAATTCACCCCTCCACTTT

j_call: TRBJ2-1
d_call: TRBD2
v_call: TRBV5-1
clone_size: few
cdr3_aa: CASSFPGTNNEQFF
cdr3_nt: TGCGCCAGCAGCTTCCCCGGGACTAACAATGAGCAGTTCTTC

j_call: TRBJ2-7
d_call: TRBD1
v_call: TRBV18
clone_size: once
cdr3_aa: CASSPRDREKKYF
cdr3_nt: TGTGCCAGCTCACCACGGGACAGGGAAAAAAAGTACTTC

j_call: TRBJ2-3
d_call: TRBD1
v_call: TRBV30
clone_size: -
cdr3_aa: CAWSRGQGFTDTQYF
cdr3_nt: TGTGCCTGGAGTAGGGGGCAGGGGTTCACAGATACGCAGTATTTT

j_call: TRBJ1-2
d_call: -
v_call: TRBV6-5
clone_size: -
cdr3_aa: CASSYRRTNYGYTF
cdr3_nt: TGTGCCAGCAGTTACCGGCGGACTAACTATGGCTACACCTTC

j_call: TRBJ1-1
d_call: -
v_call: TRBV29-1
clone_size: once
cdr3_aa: CSVEGRSAANEAFF
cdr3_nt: TGCAGCGTTGAAGGGAGGTCCGCGGCCAATGAAGCTTTCTTT

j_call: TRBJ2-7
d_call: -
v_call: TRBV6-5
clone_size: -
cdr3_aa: CASSYSAGQPFEQYF
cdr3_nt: TGTGCCAGCAGTTACTCGGCGGGACAGCCCTTCGAGCAGTACTTC

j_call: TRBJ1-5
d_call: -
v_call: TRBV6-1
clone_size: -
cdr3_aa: CASHIGANQPQHF
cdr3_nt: TGTGCCAGCCACATCGGGGCTAATCAGCCCCAGCATTTT

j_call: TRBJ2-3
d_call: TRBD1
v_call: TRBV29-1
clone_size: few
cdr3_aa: CSVPGQGRTDTQYF
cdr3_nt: TGCAGCGTTCCAGGACAGGGGAGGACAGATACGCAGTATTTT

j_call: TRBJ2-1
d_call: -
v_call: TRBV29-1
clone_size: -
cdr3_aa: CSVDSDSSSYNEQFF
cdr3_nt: TGCAGCGTTGATTCCGACAGCAGCTCCTACAATGAGCAGTTCTTC

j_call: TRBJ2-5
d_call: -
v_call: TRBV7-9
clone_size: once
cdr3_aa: CASSLASGNGAQYF
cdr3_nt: TGTGCCAGCAGCTTAGCTAGCGGCAATGGGGCCCAGTACTTC

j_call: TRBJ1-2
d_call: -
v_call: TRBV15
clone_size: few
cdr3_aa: CATSSGPYTGYTF
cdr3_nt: TGTGCCACCAGCAGCGGACCCTATACCGGCTACACCTTC

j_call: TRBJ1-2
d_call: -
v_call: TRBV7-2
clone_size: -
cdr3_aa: CASSPALGYTF
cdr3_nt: TGTGCCAGCAGCCCGGCTTTGGGCTACACCTTC

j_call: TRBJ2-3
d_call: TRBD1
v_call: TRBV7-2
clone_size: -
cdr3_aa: CASSFPGQPAQYF
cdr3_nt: TGTGCCAGCAGCTTCCCGGGACAGCCGGCGCAGTATTTT

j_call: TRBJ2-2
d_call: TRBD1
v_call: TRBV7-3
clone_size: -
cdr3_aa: CASSLGTGTTGELFF
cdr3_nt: TGTGCCAGCAGCTTAGGGACAGGGACCACCGGGGAGCTGTTTTTT

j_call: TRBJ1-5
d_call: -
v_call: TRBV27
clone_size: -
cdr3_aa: CASSPRGEIRGNQPQHF
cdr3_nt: TGTGCCAGCAGTCCCCGAGGTGAAATCCGGGGCAATCAGCCCCAGCATTTT

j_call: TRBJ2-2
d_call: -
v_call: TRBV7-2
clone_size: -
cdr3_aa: CASSLTGNTGELFF
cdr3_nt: TGTGCCAGCAGCTTGACAGGAAACACCGGGGAGCTGTTTTTT

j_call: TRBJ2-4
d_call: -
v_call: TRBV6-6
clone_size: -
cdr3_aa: CASSPPGSGPPF
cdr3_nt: TGTGCCAGCAGCCCCCCGGGTAGCGGCCCACCCTTC

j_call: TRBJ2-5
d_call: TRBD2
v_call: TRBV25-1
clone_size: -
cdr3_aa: CASSELAGKEETQYF
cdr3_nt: TGTGCCAGCAGTGAACTAGCGGGGAAGGAAGAGACCCAGTACTTC

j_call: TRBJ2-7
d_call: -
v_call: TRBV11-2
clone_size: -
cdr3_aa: CASSLVVTAGEYF
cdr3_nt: TGTGCCAGCAGCTTAGTAGTGACGGCAGGGGAGTACTTC

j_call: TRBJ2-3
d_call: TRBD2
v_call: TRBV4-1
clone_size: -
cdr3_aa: CASSHGLAGVTDTQYF
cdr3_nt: TGCGCCAGCAGCCACGGACTAGCGGGGGTGACAGATACGCAGTATTTT

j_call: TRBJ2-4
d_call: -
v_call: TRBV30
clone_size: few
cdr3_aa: CAWSVGNAKNIQYF
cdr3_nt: TGTGCCTGGAGTGTAGGGAACGCCAAAAACATTCAGTACTTC

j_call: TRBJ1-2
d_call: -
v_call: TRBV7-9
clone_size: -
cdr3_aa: CASSPQNGYTF
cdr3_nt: TGTGCCAGCAGCCCCCAGAATGGCTACACCTTC

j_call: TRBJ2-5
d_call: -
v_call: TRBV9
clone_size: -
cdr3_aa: CASSVAQDQETQYF
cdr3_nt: TGTGCCAGCAGCGTTGCGCAGGATCAAGAGACCCAGTACTTC

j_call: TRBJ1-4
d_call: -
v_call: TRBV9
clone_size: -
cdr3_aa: CASSVSSRAVPNEKLFF
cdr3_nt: TGTGCCAGCAGCGTAAGTTCCCGGGCAGTTCCAAATGAAAAACTGTTTTTT

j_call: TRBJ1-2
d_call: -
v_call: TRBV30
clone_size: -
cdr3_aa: CALWATYGYTF
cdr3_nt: TGTGCCTTATGGGCAACCTATGGCTACACCTTC

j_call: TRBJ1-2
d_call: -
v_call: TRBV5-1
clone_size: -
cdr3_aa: CASSSGRSYGYTF
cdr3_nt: TGCGCCAGCAGCTCGGGACGGTCCTATGGCTACACCTTC

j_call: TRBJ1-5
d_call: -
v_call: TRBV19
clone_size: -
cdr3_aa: CASTDGQNNQPQHF
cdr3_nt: TGTGCCAGTACGGACGGACAGAACAATCAGCCCCAGCATTTT

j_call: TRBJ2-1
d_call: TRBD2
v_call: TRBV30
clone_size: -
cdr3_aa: CAWSEGSGGSYNEQFF
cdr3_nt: TGTGCCTGGAGTGAGGGTAGCGGGGGATCCTACAATGAGCAGTTCTTC

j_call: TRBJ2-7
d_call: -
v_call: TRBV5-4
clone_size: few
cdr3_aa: CASSQGSSYEQYF
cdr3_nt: TGTGCCAGCAGCCAAGGATCCTCCTACGAGCAGTACTTC

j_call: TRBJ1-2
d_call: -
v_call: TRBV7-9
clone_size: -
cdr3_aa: CASSAADYGYTF
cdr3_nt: TGTGCCAGCAGCGCGGCAGACTATGGCTACACCTTC

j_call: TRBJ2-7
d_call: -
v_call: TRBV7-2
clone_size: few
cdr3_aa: CASSSGGAGGDEQYF
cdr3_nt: TGTGCCAGCAGCTCAGGAGGGGCAGGCGGGGACGAGCAGTACTTC

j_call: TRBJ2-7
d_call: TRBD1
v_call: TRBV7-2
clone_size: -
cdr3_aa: CASSPQTDRVGEQYF
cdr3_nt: TGTGCCAGCAGCCCCCAGACGGACAGGGTTGGAGAGCAGTACTTC

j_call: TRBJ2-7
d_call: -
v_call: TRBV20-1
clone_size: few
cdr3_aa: CSARLNYEQYF
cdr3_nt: TGCAGTGCTAGGTTGAACTACGAGCAGTACTTC

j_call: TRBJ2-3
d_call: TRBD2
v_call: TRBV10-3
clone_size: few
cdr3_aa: CAIGSSGGADTQYF
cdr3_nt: TGTGCCATCGGCTCTAGCGGGGGGGCAGATACGCAGTATTTT

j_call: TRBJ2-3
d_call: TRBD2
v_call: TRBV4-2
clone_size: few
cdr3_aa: CASSQETSRSTDTQYF
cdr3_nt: TGTGCCAGCAGCCAAGAGACTAGCAGAAGCACAGATACGCAGTATTTT

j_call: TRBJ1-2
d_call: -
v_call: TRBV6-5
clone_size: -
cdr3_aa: CASSYSAWGGNYGYTF
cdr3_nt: TGTGCCAGCAGTTACTCTGCTTGGGGTGGGAACTATGGCTACACCTTC

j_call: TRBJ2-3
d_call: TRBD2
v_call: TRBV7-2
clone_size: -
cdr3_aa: CASSPNSGGGYIDTQYF
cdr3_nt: TGTGCCAGCAGCCCGAATAGCGGGGGGGGATACATCGATACGCAGTATTTT

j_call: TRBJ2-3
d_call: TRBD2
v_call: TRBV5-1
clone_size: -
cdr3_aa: CASSQTSGGRTDTQYF
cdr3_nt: TGCGCCAGCAGCCAGACTAGCGGGGGCCGCACAGATACGCAGTATTTT

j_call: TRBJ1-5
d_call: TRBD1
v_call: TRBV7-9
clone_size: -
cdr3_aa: CASSGQGWDQPQHF
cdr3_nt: TGTGCCAGCAGCGGACAGGGGTGGGATCAGCCCCAGCATTTT

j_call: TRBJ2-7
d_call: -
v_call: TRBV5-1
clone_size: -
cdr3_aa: CASSLDPGRAYEQYF
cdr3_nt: TGCGCCAGCAGCTTGGACCCGGGCAGAGCCTACGAGCAGTACTTC

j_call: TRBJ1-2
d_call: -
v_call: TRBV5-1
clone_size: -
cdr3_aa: CASSLGRSDGYTF
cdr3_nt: TGCGCCAGCAGCTTGGGACGGAGCGATGGCTACACCTTC

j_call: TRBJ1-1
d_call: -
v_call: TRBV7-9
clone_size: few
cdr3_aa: CASSLAGEWGNTEAFF
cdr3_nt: TGTGCCAGCAGCTTAGCGGGGGAGTGGGGGAACACTGAAGCTTTCTTT